The entry that follows covers one T cell receptor (beta chain) sequence. This entry is derived from a study of blood T cell repertoires in COVID-19. This table comes from immunoSEQ multiplex PCR, and its TCRdb copy is limited to in-frame clones, with some not included. The sample consists of about 250,000 clones, roughly 82% of them appearing once. CDR1 and CDR2 from the germline V gene are MDHEN and SYDVKM. V was pared by 2 bases and J by 2 bases, with 7 bases between. This CDR3 is 14 amino acids long. This TCR came from a woman older than 75 with COVID-19, enrolled during active disease. Sequenced material: peripheral blood. The genes are TRBV28 and TRBJ1-3; D is ambiguous. The chain's CDR3 is CASSLGGPGNTIYF. The CDR3 bases are TGTGCCAGCAGTTTAGGAGGGCCTGGAAACACCATATATTTT.